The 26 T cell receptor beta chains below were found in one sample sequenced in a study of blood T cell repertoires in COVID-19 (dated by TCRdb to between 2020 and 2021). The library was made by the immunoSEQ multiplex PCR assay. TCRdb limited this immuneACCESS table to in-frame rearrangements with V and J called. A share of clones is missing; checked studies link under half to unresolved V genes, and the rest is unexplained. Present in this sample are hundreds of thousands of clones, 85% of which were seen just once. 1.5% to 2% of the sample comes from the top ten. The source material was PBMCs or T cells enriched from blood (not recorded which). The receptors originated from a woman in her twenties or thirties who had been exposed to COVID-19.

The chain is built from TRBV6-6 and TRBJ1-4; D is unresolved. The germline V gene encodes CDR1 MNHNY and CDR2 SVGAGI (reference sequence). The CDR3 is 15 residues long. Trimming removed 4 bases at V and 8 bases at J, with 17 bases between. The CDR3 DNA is TGTGCCAGCAGTTTCACCGGGAACGGAAACGAAAAACTGTTTTTT. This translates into CASSFTGNGNEKLFF.

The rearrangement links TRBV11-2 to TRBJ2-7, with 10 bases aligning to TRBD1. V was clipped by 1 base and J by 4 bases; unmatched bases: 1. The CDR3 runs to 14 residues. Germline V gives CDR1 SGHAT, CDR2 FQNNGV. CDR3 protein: CASSLGTGGYEQYF. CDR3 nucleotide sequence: TGTGCCAGCAGCTTAGGGACAGGGGGGTACGAGCAGTACTTC.

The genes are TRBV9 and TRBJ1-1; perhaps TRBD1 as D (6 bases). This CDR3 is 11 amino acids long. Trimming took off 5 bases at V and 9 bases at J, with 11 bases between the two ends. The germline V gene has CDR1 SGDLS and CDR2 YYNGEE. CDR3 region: CASRQGRQAFF. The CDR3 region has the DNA TGTGCCAGCAGGCAGGGGCGCCAAGCTTTCTTT.

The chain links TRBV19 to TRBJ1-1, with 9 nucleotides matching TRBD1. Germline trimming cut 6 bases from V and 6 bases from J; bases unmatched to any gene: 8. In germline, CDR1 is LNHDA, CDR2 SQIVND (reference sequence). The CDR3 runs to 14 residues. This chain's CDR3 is CASRGQGTGSEAFF. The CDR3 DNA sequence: TGTGCCAGTAGGGGACAGGGAACGGGATCTGAAGCTTTCTTT.

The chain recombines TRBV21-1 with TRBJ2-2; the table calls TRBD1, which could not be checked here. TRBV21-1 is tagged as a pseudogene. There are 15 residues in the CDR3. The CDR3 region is CASSRHNIFAGELFF. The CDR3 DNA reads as TGTGCCAGCAGCCGACATAATATCTTCGCCGGGGAGCTGTTTTTT.

CDR3 in amino acids: CASSFFGGPVVEAFF. CDR3 nucleotide sequence: TGTGCCAGCAGCTTTTTCGGGGGTCCTGTAGTTGAAGCTTTCTTT. This chain uses TRBV11-2 with TRBJ1-1; D is perhaps TRBD1 (5 bases). V lost 3 bases, J lost 7 bases, and 18 bases lay in between. Germline CDR1 SGHAT, CDR2 FQNNGV. The CDR3 loop spans 15 amino acids.

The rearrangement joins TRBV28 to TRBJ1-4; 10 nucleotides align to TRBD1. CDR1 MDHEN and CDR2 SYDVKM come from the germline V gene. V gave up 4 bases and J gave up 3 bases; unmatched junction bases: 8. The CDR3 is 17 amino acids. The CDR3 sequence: CASSSPGQGKANEKLFF. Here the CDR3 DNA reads TGTGCCAGCAGTTCACCGGGACAGGGGAAGGCTAATGAAAAACTGTTTTTT.

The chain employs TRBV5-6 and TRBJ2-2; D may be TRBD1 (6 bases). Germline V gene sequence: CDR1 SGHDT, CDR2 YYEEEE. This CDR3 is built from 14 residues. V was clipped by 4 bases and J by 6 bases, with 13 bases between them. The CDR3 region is CASSLQGVAGELFF. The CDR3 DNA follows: TGTGCCAGCAGCCTACAGGGAGTTGCCGGGGAGCTGTTTTTT.

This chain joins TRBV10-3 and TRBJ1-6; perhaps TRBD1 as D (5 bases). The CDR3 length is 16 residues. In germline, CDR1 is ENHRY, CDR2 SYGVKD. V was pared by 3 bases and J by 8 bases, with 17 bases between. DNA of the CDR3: TGTGCCATCAGTGACCTCCATACAACGGGGGATTCACCCCTCCACTTT. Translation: CAISDLHTTGDSPLHF.

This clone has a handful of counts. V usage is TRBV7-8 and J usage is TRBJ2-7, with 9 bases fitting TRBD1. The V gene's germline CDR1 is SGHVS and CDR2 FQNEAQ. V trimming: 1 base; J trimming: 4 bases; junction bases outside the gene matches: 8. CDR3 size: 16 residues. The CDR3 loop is CASSLDPPGQGYEQYF. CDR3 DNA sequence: TGTGCCAGCAGCTTAGACCCGCCCGGACAGGGGTACGAGCAGTACTTC.

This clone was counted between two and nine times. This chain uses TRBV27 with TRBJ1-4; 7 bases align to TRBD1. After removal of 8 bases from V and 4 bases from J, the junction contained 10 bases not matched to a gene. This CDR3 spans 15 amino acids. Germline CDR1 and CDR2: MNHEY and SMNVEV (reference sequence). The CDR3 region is CASRKGQELNEKLFF. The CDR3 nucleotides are TGTGCCAGCCGTAAAGGACAGGAACTTAATGAAAAACTGTTTTTT.

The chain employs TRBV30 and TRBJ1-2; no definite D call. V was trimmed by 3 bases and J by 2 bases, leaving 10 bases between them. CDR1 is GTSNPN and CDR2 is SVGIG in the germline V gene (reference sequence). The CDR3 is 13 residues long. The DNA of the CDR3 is TGTGCCTGGAGGGCGCCGGAGAACTATGGCTACACCTTC. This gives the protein CAWRAPENYGYTF.

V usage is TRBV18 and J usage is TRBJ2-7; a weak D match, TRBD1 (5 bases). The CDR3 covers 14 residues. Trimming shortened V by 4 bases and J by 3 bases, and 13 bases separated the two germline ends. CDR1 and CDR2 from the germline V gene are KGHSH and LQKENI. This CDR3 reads CASSRDRNIYEQYF. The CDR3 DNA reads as TGTGCCAGCTCACGAGACAGAAATATCTACGAGCAGTACTTC.

The CDR3 spells CASSHNDRGSAFF. CDR3 DNA sequence: TGTGCCAGCAGCCATAATGACAGGGGATCGGCTTTCTTT. V usage is TRBV12-3 or TRBV12-4 and J usage is TRBJ1-1; 8 bases line up with TRBD1. J was trimmed by 11 bases and V by 6 bases; bases with no gene match: 11. The CDR3 is made up of 13 amino acids.

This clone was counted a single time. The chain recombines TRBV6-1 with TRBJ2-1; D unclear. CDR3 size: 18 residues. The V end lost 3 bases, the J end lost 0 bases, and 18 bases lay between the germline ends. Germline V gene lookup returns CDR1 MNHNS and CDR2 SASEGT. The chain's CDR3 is CASSDGGITYSSYNEQFF. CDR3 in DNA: TGTGCCAGCAGTGACGGCGGAATTACATATAGCTCCTACAATGAGCAGTTCTTC.

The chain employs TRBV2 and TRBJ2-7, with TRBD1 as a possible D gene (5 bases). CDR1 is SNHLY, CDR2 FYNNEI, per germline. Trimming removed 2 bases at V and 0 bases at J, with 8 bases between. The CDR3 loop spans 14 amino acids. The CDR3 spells CASSESRASYEQYF. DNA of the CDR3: TGTGCCAGCAGTGAATCCAGGGCCTCCTACGAGCAGTACTTC.

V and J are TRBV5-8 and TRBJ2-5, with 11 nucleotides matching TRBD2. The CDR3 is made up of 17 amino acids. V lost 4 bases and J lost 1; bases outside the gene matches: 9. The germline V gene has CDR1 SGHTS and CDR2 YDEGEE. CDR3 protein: CASSRGASGRSQETQYF. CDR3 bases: TGTGCCAGCAGCCGAGGGGCTAGCGGGAGGTCCCAAGAGACCCAGTACTTC.

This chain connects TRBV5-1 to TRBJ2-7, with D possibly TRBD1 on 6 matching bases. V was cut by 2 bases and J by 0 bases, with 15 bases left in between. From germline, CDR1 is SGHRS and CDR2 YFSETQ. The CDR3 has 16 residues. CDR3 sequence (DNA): TGCGCCAGCAGCTTCGCCCGGGACAAGAGCTCCTACGAGCAGTACTTC. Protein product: CASSFARDKSSYEQYF.

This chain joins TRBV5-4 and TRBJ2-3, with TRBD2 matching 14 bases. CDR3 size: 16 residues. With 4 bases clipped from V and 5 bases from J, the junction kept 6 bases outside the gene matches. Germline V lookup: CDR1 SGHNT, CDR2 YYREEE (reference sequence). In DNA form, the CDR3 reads TGTGCCAGCAGCCCGGGACTAGCGGGAGTTAAAGATACGCAGTATTTT. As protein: CASSPGLAGVKDTQYF.

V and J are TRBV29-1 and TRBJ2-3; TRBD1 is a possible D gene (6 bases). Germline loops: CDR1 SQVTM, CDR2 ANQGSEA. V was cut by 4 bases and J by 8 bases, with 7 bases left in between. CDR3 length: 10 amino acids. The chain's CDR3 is CSVVGATQYF. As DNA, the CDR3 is TGCAGCGTTGTGGGGGCTACGCAGTATTTT.

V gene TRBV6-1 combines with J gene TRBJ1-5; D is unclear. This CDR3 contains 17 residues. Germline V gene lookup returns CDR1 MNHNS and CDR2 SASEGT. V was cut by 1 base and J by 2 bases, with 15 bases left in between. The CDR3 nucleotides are TGTGCCAGCAGTGAAGTCCCGAGGGTACGGGGCAATCAGCCCCAGCATTTT. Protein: CASSEVPRVRGNQPQHF.

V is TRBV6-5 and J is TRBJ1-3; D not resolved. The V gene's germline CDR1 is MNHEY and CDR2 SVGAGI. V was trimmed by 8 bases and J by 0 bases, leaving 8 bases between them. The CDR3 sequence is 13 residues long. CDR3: CASSAASGNTIYF. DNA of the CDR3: TGTGCCAGCTCGGCGGCCTCTGGAAACACCATATATTTT.

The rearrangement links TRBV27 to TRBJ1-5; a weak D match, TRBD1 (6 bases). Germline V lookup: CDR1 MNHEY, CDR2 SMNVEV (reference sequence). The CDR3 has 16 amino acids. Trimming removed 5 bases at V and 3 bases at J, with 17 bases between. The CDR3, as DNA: TGTGCCAGCAGTGCCTCCACACAGGGCTACAATCAGCCCCAGCATTTT. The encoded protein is CASSASTQGYNQPQHF.

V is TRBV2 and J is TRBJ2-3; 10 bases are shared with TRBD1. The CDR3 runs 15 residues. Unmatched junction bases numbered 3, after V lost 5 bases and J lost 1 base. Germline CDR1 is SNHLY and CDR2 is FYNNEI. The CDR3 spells CASSSGTGGTDTQYF. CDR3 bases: TGTGCCAGCAGTTCCGGGACAGGGGGCACAGATACGCAGTATTTT. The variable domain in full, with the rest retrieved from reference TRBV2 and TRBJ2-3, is EPEVTQTPSHQVTQMGQEVILRCVPISNHLYFYWYRQILGQKVEFLVSFYNNEISEKSEIFDDQFSVERPDGSNFTLKIRSTKLEDSAMYFCASSSGTGGTDTQYFGPGTRLTVL.

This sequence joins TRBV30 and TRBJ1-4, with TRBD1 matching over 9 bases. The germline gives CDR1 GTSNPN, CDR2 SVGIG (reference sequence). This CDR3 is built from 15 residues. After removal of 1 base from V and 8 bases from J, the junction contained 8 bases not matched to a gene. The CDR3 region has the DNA TGTGCCTGGAGTGGGGAGGGACAGGGTCACGAAAAACTGTTTTTT. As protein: CAWSGEGQGHEKLFF.

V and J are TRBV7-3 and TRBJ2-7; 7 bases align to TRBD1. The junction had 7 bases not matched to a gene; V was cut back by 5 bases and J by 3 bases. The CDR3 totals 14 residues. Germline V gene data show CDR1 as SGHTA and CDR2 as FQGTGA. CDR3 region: CASSLLGTDYEQYF. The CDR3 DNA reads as TGTGCCAGCAGCCTCCTAGGGACAGACTACGAGCAGTACTTC.